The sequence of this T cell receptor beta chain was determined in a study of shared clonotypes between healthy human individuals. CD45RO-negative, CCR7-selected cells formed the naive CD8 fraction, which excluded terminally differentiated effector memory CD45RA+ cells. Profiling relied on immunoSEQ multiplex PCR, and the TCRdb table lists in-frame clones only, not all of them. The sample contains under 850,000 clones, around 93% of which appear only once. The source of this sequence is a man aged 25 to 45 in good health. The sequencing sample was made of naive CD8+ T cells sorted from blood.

This CDR3 is CASSPYGGGNQPQHF. For the CDR3, the DNA is TGTGCCAGCAGTCCCTACGGAGGGGGGAATCAGCCCCAGCATTTT. The chain couples TRBV5-8 to TRBJ1-5; D is perhaps TRBD1 (6 bases). The CDR3 totals 15 residues. CDR1 is SGHTS and CDR2 is YDEGEE in the germline V gene. The germline V and J ends were trimmed by 5 bases and 4 bases, with 16 bases remaining between them.